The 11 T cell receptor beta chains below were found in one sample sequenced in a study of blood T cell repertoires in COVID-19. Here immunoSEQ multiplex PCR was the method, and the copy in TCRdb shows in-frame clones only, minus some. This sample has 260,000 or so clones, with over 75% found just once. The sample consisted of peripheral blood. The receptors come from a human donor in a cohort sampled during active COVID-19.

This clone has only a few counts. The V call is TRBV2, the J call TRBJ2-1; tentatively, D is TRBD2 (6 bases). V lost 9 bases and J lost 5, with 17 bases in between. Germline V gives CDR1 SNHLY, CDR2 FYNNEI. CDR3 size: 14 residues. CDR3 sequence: CASWVRETNNEQFF. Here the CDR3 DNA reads TGTGCCAGTTGGGTGCGGGAAACAAACAATGAGCAGTTCTTC.

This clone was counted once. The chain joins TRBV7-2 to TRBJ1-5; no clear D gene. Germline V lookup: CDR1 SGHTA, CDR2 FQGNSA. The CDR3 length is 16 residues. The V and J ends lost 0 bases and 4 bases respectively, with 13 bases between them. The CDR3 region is CASSLAWEAWNQPQHF. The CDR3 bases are TGTGCCAGCAGCTTAGCTTGGGAGGCGTGGAATCAGCCCCAGCATTTT.

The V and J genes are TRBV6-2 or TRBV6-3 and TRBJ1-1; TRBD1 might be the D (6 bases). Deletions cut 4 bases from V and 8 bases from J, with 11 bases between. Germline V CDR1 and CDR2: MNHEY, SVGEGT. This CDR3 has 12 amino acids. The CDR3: CASSSPGTEAFF. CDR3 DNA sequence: TGTGCCAGCAGTTCCCCGGGGACAGAAGCTTTCTTT.

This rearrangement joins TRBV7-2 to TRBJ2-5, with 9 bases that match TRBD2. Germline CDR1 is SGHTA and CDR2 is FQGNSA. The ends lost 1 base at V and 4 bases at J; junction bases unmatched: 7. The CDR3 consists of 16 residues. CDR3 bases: TGTGCCAGCAGCTTAGATGAAGCGGGGGGACCAGAGACCCAGTACTTC. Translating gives CASSLDEAGGPETQYF. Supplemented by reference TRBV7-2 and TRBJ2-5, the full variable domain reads GAGVSQSPSNKVTEKGKDVELRCDPISGHTALYWYRQSLGQGLEFLIYFQGNSAPDKSGLPSDRFSAERTGGSVSTLTIQRTQQEDSAVYLCASSLDEAGGPETQYFGPGTRLLVL.

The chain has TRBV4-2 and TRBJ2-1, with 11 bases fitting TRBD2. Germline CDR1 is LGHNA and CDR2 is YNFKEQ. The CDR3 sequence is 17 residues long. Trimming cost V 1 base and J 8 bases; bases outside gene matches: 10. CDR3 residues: CASSQVPLAGGPDEQFF. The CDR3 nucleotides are TGTGCCAGCAGCCAAGTACCCTTAGCGGGAGGGCCCGATGAGCAGTTCTTC.

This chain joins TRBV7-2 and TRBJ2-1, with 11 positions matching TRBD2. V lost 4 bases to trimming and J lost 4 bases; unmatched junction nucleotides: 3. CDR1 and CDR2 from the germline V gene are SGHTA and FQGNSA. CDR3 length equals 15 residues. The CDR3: CASSYSGGVYNEQFF. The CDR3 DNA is TGTGCCAGCAGCTATAGCGGGGGGGTTTACAATGAGCAGTTCTTC. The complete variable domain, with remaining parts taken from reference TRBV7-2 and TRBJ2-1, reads GAGVSQSPSNKVTEKGKDVELRCDPISGHTALYWYRQSLGQGLEFLIYFQGNSAPDKSGLPSDRFSAERTGGSVSTLTIQRTQQEDSAVYLCASSYSGGVYNEQFFGPGTRLTVL.

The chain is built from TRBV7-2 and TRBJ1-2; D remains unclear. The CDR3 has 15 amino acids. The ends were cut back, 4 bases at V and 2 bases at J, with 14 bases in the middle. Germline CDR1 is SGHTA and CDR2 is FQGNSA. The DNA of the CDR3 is TGTGCCAGCAGCTCCCCCTCGGGGAGGAACTATGGCTACACCTTC. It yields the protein CASSSPSGRNYGYTF.

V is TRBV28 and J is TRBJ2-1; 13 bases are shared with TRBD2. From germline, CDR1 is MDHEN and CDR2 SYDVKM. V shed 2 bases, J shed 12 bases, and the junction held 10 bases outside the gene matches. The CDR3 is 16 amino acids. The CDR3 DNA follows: TGTGCCAGCAGTTTAATAGGGACTAGCGGGACCGAGAGGCAGTTCTTC. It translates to CASSLIGTSGTERQFF.

This chain's CDR3 is CASSLGGDIYEQYF. In nucleotides, the CDR3 is TGTGCCAGCAGCTTAGGCGGGGACATCTACGAGCAGTACTTC. This chain connects TRBV13 to TRBJ2-7; a possible D gene is TRBD1 (6 bases). The V gene lost 0 bases and the J gene lost 3 bases, with 9 bases spanning the gap. CDR3 length: 14 residues. The germline V gene has CDR1 PRHDT and CDR2 FYEKMQ (reference sequence).

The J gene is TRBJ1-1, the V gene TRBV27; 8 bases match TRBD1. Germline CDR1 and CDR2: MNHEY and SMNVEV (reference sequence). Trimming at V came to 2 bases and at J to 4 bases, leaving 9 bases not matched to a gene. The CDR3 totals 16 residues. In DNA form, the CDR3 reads TGTGCCAGCAGTTTACAGGGGGCGCGATCTATCACTGAAGCTTTCTTT. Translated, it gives CASSLQGARSITEAFF.

This chain's CDR3 is CASSSRDRGYEQYF. CDR3 coding DNA: TGTGCCAGCAGTTCTCGGGACAGGGGCTACGAGCAGTACTTC. The chain joins TRBV27 to TRBJ2-7; 10 bases align to TRBD1. V gave up 4 bases and J gave up 3 bases; unmatched junction bases: 3. This CDR3 has 14 amino acids. Germline V gene data show CDR1 as MNHEY and CDR2 as SMNVEV (reference sequence).